These T cell receptor beta chains were read from a single sample in a study of T cells in Graves' hyperthyroidism and ophthalmopathy. TCRdb redid the calling of the multiplex PCR reads with MiXCR, one entry per CDR3 protein. The table lists hundreds of thousands of distinct CDR3 sequences, roughly a third of them singletons. The specimen was blood. The source of these receptors is a middle-aged woman with Graves' hyperthyroidism. Each CDR3 is given with its conserved first and last residue. A D gene is named only where the DNA matches it firmly. Rows give clone size only sometimes, using once, few, many, or a class for an expanded clone.

j_call: TRBJ1-1
d_call: .
v_call: TRBV10-2
clone_size: many
cdr3_nt: TGTGCCAGCAGCCCCCCAGGACAGAACACTGAAGCTTTCTTT
cdr3_aa: CASSPPGQNTEAFF

j_call: TRBJ2-1
d_call: .
v_call: TRBV7-9
clone_size: .
cdr3_nt: TGTGCTAGCAGCTTAGCGGTGGCTGACCGTGAGCAGTTCTTC
cdr3_aa: CASSLAVADREQFF

j_call: TRBJ2-3
d_call: TRBD1
v_call: TRBV29-1
clone_size: .
cdr3_nt: TGCAGCGTTGAGTGGACAGGGGGGAATACGCAGTATTTT
cdr3_aa: CSVEWTGGNTQYF

j_call: TRBJ1-5
d_call: .
v_call: TRBV20-1
clone_size: .
cdr3_nt: TGCAGTGCTAGAGCCTTCCAGGGTAATCAGCCCCAGCATTTT
cdr3_aa: CSARAFQGNQPQHF

j_call: TRBJ2-7
d_call: TRBD2
v_call: TRBV7-6
clone_size: many
cdr3_nt: TGTGCCAGCAGCACTGCTTTGGGACTAGCGGACTCCTACGAGCAGTACTTC
cdr3_aa: CASSTALGLADSYEQYF

j_call: TRBJ1-3
d_call: .
v_call: TRBV19
clone_size: few
cdr3_nt: TGTGCCACTCGGGGGGATCATGGAAACACCATATATTTT
cdr3_aa: CATRGDHGNTIYF

j_call: TRBJ1-1
d_call: .
v_call: TRBV28
clone_size: few
cdr3_nt: TGTGCCAGCAGTCCCCCCGTGGGGTTTGCTTTCTTT
cdr3_aa: CASSPPVGFAFF

j_call: TRBJ1-6
d_call: .
v_call: TRBV20-1
clone_size: few
cdr3_nt: TGCAGTGCCAGAGACACTAATTCACCCCTCCACTTT
cdr3_aa: CSARDTNSPLHF

j_call: TRBJ1-1
d_call: .
v_call: TRBV5-8
clone_size: few
cdr3_nt: TGTGCCAGCAGCCGACTATATAATCCAGGGGACACTGAAGCTTTCTTT
cdr3_aa: CASSRLYNPGDTEAFF

j_call: TRBJ2-5
d_call: TRBD2
v_call: TRBV2
clone_size: .
cdr3_nt: TGTGCCAGCAGGGTTAGCGGGAGGCTCGGAGAGACCCAGTACTTC
cdr3_aa: CASRVSGRLGETQYF

j_call: TRBJ1-1
d_call: .
v_call: TRBV7-9
clone_size: many
cdr3_nt: TGTGCCAGCATGAGGGTGGCCACTGAAGCTTTCTTT
cdr3_aa: CASMRVATEAFF

j_call: TRBJ2-7
d_call: TRBD2
v_call: TRBV7-9
clone_size: .
cdr3_nt: TGTGCCAGCAGGGCAGCGGGAGAGGCGTACGAGCAGTACTTC
cdr3_aa: CASRAAGEAYEQYF

j_call: TRBJ1-6
d_call: TRBD1
v_call: TRBV20-1
clone_size: many
cdr3_nt: TGCAGTGCTAGACGGTCACAGGGGGCAGGGAATTCACCCCTCCACTTT
cdr3_aa: CSARRSQGAGNSPLHF

j_call: TRBJ2-7
d_call: TRBD2
v_call: TRBV20-1
clone_size: .
cdr3_nt: TGCAGTGCTCAGGGAGGGAGCTCCTACGAGCAGTACTTC
cdr3_aa: CSAQGGSSYEQYF

j_call: TRBJ1-6
d_call: .
v_call: TRBV5-1
clone_size: .
cdr3_nt: TGCGCCAGCAACCGGGGGGAGACTGATTCACCCCTCCACTTT
cdr3_aa: CASNRGETDSPLHF

j_call: TRBJ2-7
d_call: .
v_call: TRBV24-1
clone_size: .
cdr3_nt: TGTGCCACCAGTGCCGACGAAGAGGGACTGGGCGAGCAGTACTTC
cdr3_aa: CATSADEEGLGEQYF

j_call: TRBJ1-1
d_call: .
v_call: TRBV5-4
clone_size: few
cdr3_nt: TGTGCCAGCAGCTTGTTTGGTAACCCTGAAGCTTTCTTT
cdr3_aa: CASSLFGNPEAFF

j_call: TRBJ1-1
d_call: .
v_call: TRBV29-1
clone_size: few
cdr3_nt: TGCAGCGTTTATCGGGGGAACACTGAAGCTTTCTTT
cdr3_aa: CSVYRGNTEAFF

j_call: TRBJ2-7
d_call: TRBD1
v_call: TRBV9
clone_size: .
cdr3_nt: TGTGCCAGCAGCCAAGATCGGTGGGCGGGGGACAGGGGCTACGAGCAGTACTTC
cdr3_aa: CASSQDRWAGDRGYEQYF

j_call: TRBJ2-2
d_call: .
v_call: TRBV19
clone_size: many
cdr3_nt: TGTGCCAGTAGTAGGGGGATGGAGACCGGGGAGCTGTTTTTT
cdr3_aa: CASSRGMETGELFF

j_call: TRBJ2-5
d_call: TRBD1
v_call: TRBV3-1
clone_size: .
cdr3_nt: TGTGCCAGCAGCCTTGGGACAGGGAAGGCAGAGACCCAGTACTTC
cdr3_aa: CASSLGTGKAETQYF

j_call: TRBJ2-5
d_call: .
v_call: TRBV5-1
clone_size: few
cdr3_nt: TGCGCCAGCAGCCTATCCACAGGGTTGGAGACCCAGTACTTC
cdr3_aa: CASSLSTGLETQYF

j_call: TRBJ1-2
d_call: .
v_call: TRBV6-1
clone_size: few
cdr3_nt: TGTGCCAGCAGTGACAGGGTGGCCTATGGCTACACCTTC
cdr3_aa: CASSDRVAYGYTF

j_call: TRBJ2-7
d_call: .
v_call: TRBV7-8
clone_size: many
cdr3_nt: TGTGCCAGCACCCTAGGGGGGGGGCGCGAGTACGAGCAGTACTTC
cdr3_aa: CASTLGGGREYEQYF

j_call: TRBJ2-7
d_call: .
v_call: TRBV7-2
clone_size: many
cdr3_nt: TGTGCCAGCAGCCTCGATTGGAGGGGCGAGCAGTACTTC
cdr3_aa: CASSLDWRGEQYF

j_call: TRBJ1-2
d_call: TRBD1
v_call: TRBV7-3
clone_size: many
cdr3_nt: TGTGCCAGCAGCCCCACCGGGACAGGGGGCAACACCTTC
cdr3_aa: CASSPTGTGGNTF

j_call: TRBJ1-1
d_call: TRBD1
v_call: TRBV12-3/TRBV12-4
clone_size: .
cdr3_nt: TGTGCCAGCAGTCCCAACACCGGGACAGGGGGCACTGAAGCTTTCTTT
cdr3_aa: CASSPNTGTGGTEAFF

j_call: TRBJ1-3
d_call: .
v_call: TRBV7-2
clone_size: .
cdr3_nt: TGTGCCAGCAGCTCTCGGACTTCCAACTCTGGAAACACCATATATTTT
cdr3_aa: CASSSRTSNSGNTIYF

j_call: TRBJ1-1
d_call: .
v_call: TRBV2
clone_size: .
cdr3_nt: TGTGCCAGCAGTTGGGAAGGGTCGGGGACTGAAGCTTTCTTT
cdr3_aa: CASSWEGSGTEAFF

j_call: TRBJ1-2
d_call: .
v_call: TRBV7-8
clone_size: few
cdr3_nt: TGTGCCAGCAGCCAAGATTTGAACGGGGCCTATGGCTACACCTTC
cdr3_aa: CASSQDLNGAYGYTF

j_call: TRBJ2-6
d_call: .
v_call: TRBV7-9
clone_size: many
cdr3_nt: TGTGCCAGCAGCTCCTCGACAGCCTCTGGGGCCAACGTCCTGACTTTC
cdr3_aa: CASSSSTASGANVLTF

j_call: TRBJ1-2
d_call: .
v_call: TRBV2
clone_size: .
cdr3_nt: TGTGCCAGCAGCGGACATGGGAGGGGCTACACCTTC
cdr3_aa: CASSGHGRGYTF

j_call: TRBJ2-5
d_call: .
v_call: TRBV2
clone_size: .
cdr3_nt: TGTGCCAGCAGAGGGAAGGACCCAGTCAGATCGTGGATAAAGACCCAGTACTTC
cdr3_aa: CASRGKDPVRSWIKTQYF

j_call: TRBJ2-5
d_call: TRBD2
v_call: TRBV29-1
clone_size: many
cdr3_nt: TGCAGCGTTAATAAGGGACTAGCGGGAGAGACCCAGTACTTC
cdr3_aa: CSVNKGLAGETQYF

j_call: TRBJ2-7
d_call: .
v_call: TRBV24-1
clone_size: once
cdr3_nt: TGTGCCACCAGTGATTTGGAAGAGCAGTACTTC
cdr3_aa: CATSDLEEQYF

j_call: TRBJ2-7
d_call: .
v_call: TRBV7-8
clone_size: .
cdr3_nt: TGTGCCAGCAGCCACCCGGGGCGGGGCGAGCAGTACTTC
cdr3_aa: CASSHPGRGEQYF

j_call: TRBJ1-6
d_call: .
v_call: TRBV7-2
clone_size: .
cdr3_nt: TGTGCCAGCAGCTCTGGACTAAGCTCCTATAATTCACCCCTCCACTTT
cdr3_aa: CASSSGLSSYNSPLHF

j_call: TRBJ1-1
d_call: TRBD1
v_call: TRBV20-1
clone_size: .
cdr3_nt: TGCAGTGCTAGTGCACAGGGGAGGAACACTGAAGCTTTCTTT
cdr3_aa: CSASAQGRNTEAFF

j_call: TRBJ2-7
d_call: .
v_call: TRBV7-9
clone_size: .
cdr3_nt: TGTGCCAGCAGCCAAGACGGCCGGACGGCATCCTACGAGCAGTACTTC
cdr3_aa: CASSQDGRTASYEQYF

j_call: TRBJ1-5
d_call: TRBD1
v_call: TRBV24-1
clone_size: .
cdr3_nt: TGTGCCACCAGTGAGACAGGGTATCCCCAGCATTTT
cdr3_aa: CATSETGYPQHF

j_call: TRBJ2-2
d_call: .
v_call: TRBV20-1
clone_size: many
cdr3_nt: TGCAGTGCTAGGTGGAGCACCGGGGAGCTGTTTTTT
cdr3_aa: CSARWSTGELFF

j_call: TRBJ1-1
d_call: .
v_call: TRBV19
clone_size: few
cdr3_nt: TGTGCCAGTAGTACCTCTCACTCGGGGAACACTGAAGCTTTCTTT
cdr3_aa: CASSTSHSGNTEAFF

j_call: TRBJ2-2
d_call: .
v_call: TRBV5-1
clone_size: .
cdr3_nt: TGCGCCAGCAGCTTCAGCGGCAAAACCGGGGAGCTGTTTTTT
cdr3_aa: CASSFSGKTGELFF

j_call: TRBJ1-2
d_call: .
v_call: TRBV7-2
clone_size: many
cdr3_nt: TGTGCCAGCAGCTTAGCGTCCGGAGGACCCCTCTATGGCTACACCTTC
cdr3_aa: CASSLASGGPLYGYTF

j_call: TRBJ2-7
d_call: TRBD2
v_call: TRBV4-1
clone_size: .
cdr3_nt: TGCGCCAGCAGCCAAGACCGGGGGAGGGCCCACGAGCAGTACTTC
cdr3_aa: CASSQDRGRAHEQYF

j_call: TRBJ1-2
d_call: .
v_call: TRBV2
clone_size: many
cdr3_nt: TGTGCCAGCCGGGAGTCCTATAGCTACACCTTC
cdr3_aa: CASRESYSYTF

j_call: TRBJ2-3
d_call: TRBD2
v_call: TRBV7-2
clone_size: few
cdr3_nt: TGTGCCAGCAGCTCCGCGGGGGAAACGCAGTATTTT
cdr3_aa: CASSSAGETQYF

j_call: TRBJ1-2
d_call: TRBD1
v_call: TRBV11-2
clone_size: .
cdr3_nt: TGTGCCAGCAGCTTATATACAGGGGGCAAATATGGCTACACCTTC
cdr3_aa: CASSLYTGGKYGYTF

j_call: TRBJ2-7
d_call: .
v_call: TRBV9
clone_size: few
cdr3_nt: TGTGCCAGCAGCGTAGGCGATTTAGAGGTGGGGGAGCAGTACTTC
cdr3_aa: CASSVGDLEVGEQYF

j_call: TRBJ2-2
d_call: TRBD2
v_call: TRBV5-1
clone_size: few
cdr3_nt: TGCGCCAGCAGCTCCCGAGCCGGGGGAGGGCCAGGATCCGGGGAGCTGTTTTTT
cdr3_aa: CASSSRAGGGPGSGELFF

j_call: TRBJ1-5
d_call: .
v_call: TRBV4-1
clone_size: few
cdr3_nt: TGCGCCAGCAGCCAAGTTCGGCGGGGGCAGGATCAGCCCCAGCATTTT
cdr3_aa: CASSQVRRGQDQPQHF

j_call: TRBJ2-7
d_call: TRBD2
v_call: TRBV7-9
clone_size: .
cdr3_nt: TGTGCCAGCAGCTTAGCTATTAATCCGGGACTAGCGGCCTTCAACTCCTACGAGCAGTACTTC
cdr3_aa: CASSLAINPGLAAFNSYEQYF

j_call: TRBJ2-5
d_call: .
v_call: TRBV29-1
clone_size: many
cdr3_nt: TGCAGCGTTGGGGCGCAGTTTGGGGAGACCCAGTACTTC
cdr3_aa: CSVGAQFGETQYF

j_call: TRBJ1-2
d_call: TRBD1
v_call: TRBV4-2
clone_size: many
cdr3_nt: TGTGCCAGCAGCCAAGGAGGGGACAGGGGGCTCGTCCGCACCTTC
cdr3_aa: CASSQGGDRGLVRTF

j_call: TRBJ1-1
d_call: .
v_call: TRBV28
clone_size: few
cdr3_nt: TGTGCCAGCAGGAAGCGGGAGAGCACTGAAGCTTTCTTT
cdr3_aa: CASRKRESTEAFF

j_call: TRBJ2-5
d_call: TRBD2
v_call: TRBV20-1
clone_size: many
cdr3_nt: TGCAGTGCGCTAGGCGGGAGGGCCCCCATAGAGACCCAGTACTTC
cdr3_aa: CSALGGRAPIETQYF

j_call: TRBJ2-7
d_call: TRBD2
v_call: TRBV6-5
clone_size: .
cdr3_nt: TGTGCCAGCAGTTACTCGATAGCTGGGGGACTAGGGGCCTACGAGCAGTACTTC
cdr3_aa: CASSYSIAGGLGAYEQYF

j_call: TRBJ2-1
d_call: .
v_call: TRBV7-2
clone_size: .
cdr3_nt: TGTGCCAGCAGCTTAGCTAGAGGGGCTAAAGGAGCGGCGCAGTTCTTC
cdr3_aa: CASSLARGAKGAAQFF